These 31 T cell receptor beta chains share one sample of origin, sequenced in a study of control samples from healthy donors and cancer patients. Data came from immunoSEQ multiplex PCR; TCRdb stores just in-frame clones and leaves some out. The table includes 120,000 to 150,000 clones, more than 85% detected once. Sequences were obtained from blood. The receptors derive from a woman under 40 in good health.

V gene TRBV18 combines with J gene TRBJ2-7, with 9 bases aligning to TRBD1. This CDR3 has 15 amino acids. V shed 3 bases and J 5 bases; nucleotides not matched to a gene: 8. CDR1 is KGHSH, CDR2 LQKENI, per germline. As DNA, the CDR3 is TGTGCCAGCTCACCCGTGGAAACAGGGGGCCACGAGCAGTACTTC. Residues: CASSPVETGGHEQYF.

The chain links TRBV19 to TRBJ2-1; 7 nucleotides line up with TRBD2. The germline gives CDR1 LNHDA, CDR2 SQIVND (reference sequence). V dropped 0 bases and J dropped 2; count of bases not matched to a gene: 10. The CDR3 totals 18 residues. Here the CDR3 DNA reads TGTGCCAGTAGTATAGATAGGATTCCCGGGACTACCTACAATGAGCAGTTCTTC. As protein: CASSIDRIPGTTYNEQFF.

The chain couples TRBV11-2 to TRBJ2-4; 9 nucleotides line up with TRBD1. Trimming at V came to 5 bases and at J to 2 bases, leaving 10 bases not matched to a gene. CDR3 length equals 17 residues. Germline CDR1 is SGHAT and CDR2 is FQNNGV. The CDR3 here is CASSETGTGWPKNIQYF. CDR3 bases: TGTGCCAGCAGCGAAACCGGGACAGGGTGGCCCAAAAACATTCAGTACTTC. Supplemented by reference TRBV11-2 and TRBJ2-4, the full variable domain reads EAGVAQSPRYKIIEKRQSVAFWCNPISGHATLYWYQQILGQGPKLLIQFQNNGVVDDSQLPKDRFSAERLKGVDSTLKIQPAKLEDSAVYLCASSETGTGWPKNIQYFGAGTRLSVL.

The DNA of the CDR3 is TGTGCCAGCAGCTTGAACCAGAAAAGGGTCACTGAAGCTTTCTTT. It encodes CASSLNQKRVTEAFF. This rearrangement joins TRBV13 to TRBJ1-1; unclear D gene. The CDR3 extends over 15 amino acids. V was clipped by 3 bases and J by 4 bases, with 15 bases between them. Germline assignment: CDR1 PRHDT and CDR2 FYEKMQ (reference sequence).

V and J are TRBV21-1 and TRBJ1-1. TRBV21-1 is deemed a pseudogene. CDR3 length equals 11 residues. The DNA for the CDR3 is TGTGCCAGCAGCAAAATAGGTGAAGCTTTCTTT. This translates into CASSKIGEAFF.

The CDR3 sequence is CASSFGTGGRDEQFF. CDR3 nucleotides: TGTGCCAGCAGCTTCGGGACAGGGGGCCGGGATGAGCAGTTCTTC. This sequence joins TRBV5-4 and TRBJ2-1; 12 nucleotides agree with TRBD1. Germline V lookup: CDR1 SGHNT, CDR2 YYREEE (reference sequence). The ends lost 2 bases at V and 8 bases at J; junction bases unmatched: 5. This CDR3 contains 15 residues.

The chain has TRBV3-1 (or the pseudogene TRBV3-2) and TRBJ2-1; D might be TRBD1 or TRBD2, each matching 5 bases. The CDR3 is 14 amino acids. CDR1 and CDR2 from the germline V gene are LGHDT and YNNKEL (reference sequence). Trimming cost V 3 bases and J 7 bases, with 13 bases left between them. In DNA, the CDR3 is TGTGCCAGCAGCCAGGGGTGGGGGAAGAATGAGCAGTTCTTC. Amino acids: CASSQGWGKNEQFF.

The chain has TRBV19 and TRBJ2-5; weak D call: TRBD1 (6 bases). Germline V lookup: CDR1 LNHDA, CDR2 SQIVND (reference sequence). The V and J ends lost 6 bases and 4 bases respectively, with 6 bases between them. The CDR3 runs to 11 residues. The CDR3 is CASRGGETQYF. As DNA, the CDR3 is TGTGCCAGTAGAGGGGGAGAGACCCAGTACTTC.

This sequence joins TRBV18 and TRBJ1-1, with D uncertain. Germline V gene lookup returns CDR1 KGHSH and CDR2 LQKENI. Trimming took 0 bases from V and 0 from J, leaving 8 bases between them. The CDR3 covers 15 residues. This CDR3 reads CASSPPLGMNTEAFF. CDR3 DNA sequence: TGTGCCAGCTCACCACCCCTGGGAATGAACACTGAAGCTTTCTTT.

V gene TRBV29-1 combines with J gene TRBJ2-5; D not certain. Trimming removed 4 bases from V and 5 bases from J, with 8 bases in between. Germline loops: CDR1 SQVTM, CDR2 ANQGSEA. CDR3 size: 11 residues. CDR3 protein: CSVVNEETQYF. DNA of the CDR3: TGCAGCGTTGTAAATGAGGAGACCCAGTACTTC.

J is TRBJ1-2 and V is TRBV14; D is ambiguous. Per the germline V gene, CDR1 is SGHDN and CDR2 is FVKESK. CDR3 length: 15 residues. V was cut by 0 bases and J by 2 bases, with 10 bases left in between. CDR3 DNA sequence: TGTGCCAGCAGCCAAGATTACCCCACAAACTATGGCTACACCTTC. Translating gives CASSQDYPTNYGYTF.

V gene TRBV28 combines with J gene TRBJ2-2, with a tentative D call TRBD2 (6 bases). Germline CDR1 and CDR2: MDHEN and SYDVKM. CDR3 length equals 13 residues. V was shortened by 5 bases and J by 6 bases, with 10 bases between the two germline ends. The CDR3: CASSPPGAGELFF. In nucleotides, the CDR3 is TGTGCCAGCAGTCCCCCGGGGGCCGGGGAGCTGTTTTTT. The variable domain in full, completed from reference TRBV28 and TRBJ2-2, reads DVKVTQSSRYLVKRTGEKVFLECVQDMDHENMFWYRQDPGLGLRLIYFSYDVKMKEKGDIPEGYSVSREKKERFSLILESASTNQTSMYLCASSPPGAGELFFGEGSRLTVL.

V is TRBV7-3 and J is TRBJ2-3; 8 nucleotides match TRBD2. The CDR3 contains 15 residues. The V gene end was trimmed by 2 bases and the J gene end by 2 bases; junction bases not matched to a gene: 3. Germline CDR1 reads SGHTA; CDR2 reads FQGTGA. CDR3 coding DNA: TGTGCCAGCAGCTTAGGACTAGCTTACACAGATACGCAGTATTTT. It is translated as CASSLGLAYTDTQYF.

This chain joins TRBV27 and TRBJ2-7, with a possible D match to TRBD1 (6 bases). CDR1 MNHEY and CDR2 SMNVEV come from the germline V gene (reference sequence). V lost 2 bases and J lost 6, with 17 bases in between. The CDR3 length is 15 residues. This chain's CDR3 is CASSLELGAGAEQYF. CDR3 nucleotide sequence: TGTGCCAGCAGTTTAGAGTTGGGGGCCGGGGCCGAGCAGTACTTC.

The CDR3 here is CATSRDPGVIQPQHF. In nucleotides, the CDR3 is TGTGCCACCAGCAGAGATCCGGGGGTTATTCAGCCCCAGCATTTT. The chain has TRBV15 and TRBJ1-5; weak D call: TRBD1 (5 bases). Germline CDR1 is LNHNV and CDR2 is YYDKDF (reference sequence). The CDR3 runs to 15 residues. Trimming took 0 bases from V and 6 from J, leaving 12 bases between them.

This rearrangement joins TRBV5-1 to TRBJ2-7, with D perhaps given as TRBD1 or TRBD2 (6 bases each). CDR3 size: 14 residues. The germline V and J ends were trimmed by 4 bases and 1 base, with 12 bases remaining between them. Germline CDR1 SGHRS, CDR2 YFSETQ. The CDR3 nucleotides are TGCGCCAGCAGCCAAGGGGGGCCATCCTACGAGCAGTACTTC. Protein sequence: CASSQGGPSYEQYF.

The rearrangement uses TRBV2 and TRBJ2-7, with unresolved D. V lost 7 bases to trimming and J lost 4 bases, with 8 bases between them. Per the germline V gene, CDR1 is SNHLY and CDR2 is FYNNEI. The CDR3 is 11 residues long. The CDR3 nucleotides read TGTGCCAGCATTCAGGAGTACGAGCAGTACTTC. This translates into CASIQEYEQYF. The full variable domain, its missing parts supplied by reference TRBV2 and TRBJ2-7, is EPEVTQTPSHQVTQMGQEVILRCVPISNHLYFYWYRQILGQKVEFLVSFYNNEISEKSEIFDDQFSVERPDGSNFTLKIRSTKLEDSAMYFCASIQEYEQYFGPGTRLTVT.

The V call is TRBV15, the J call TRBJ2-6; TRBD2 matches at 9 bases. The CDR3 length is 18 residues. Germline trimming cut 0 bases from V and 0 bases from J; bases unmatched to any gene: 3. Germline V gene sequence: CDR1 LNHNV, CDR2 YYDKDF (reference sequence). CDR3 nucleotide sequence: TGTGCCACCAGCAGAGATAAGCGGGAGGACTCTGGGGCCAACGTCCTGACTTTC. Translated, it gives CATSRDKREDSGANVLTF. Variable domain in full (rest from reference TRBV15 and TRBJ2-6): DAMVIQNPRYQVTQFGKPVTLSCSQTLNHNVMYWYQQKSSQAPKLLFHYYDKDFNNEADTPDNFQSRRPNTSFCFLDIRSPGLGDTAMYLCATSRDKREDSGANVLTFGAGSRLTVL.

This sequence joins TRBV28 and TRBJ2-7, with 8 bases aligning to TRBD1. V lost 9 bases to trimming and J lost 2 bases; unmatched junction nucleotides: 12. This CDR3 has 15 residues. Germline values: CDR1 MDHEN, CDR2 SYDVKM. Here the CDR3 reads CASIQTGDVPYEQYF. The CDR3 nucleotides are TGTGCCAGTATACAGACAGGGGATGTCCCCTACGAGCAGTACTTC.

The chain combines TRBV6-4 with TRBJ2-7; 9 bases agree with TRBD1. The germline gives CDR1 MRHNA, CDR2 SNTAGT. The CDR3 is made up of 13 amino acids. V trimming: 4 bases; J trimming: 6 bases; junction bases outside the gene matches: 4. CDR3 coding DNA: TGTGCCAGCAGTGTGGACAGGGGAGGCGAGCAGTACTTC. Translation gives CASSVDRGGEQYF.

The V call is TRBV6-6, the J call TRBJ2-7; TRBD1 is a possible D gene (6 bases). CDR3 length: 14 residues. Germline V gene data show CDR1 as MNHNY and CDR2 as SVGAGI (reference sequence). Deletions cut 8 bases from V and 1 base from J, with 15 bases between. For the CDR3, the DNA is TGTGCCAGCGGAAACCGGGACACGTCCTACGAGCAGTACTTC. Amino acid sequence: CASGNRDTSYEQYF.

This CDR3 reads CASSLGSAKNIQYF. The DNA of the CDR3 is TGCGCCAGCAGCTTGGGGAGTGCCAAAAACATTCAGTACTTC. The chain combines TRBV5-1 with TRBJ2-4; D ambiguous. The CDR3 length is 14 residues. V lost 0 bases and J lost 1, with 5 bases in between. Germline V lookup: CDR1 SGHRS, CDR2 YFSETQ.

In DNA, the CDR3 is TGCAGCGTTGAACAGGGTCGGGAGACCCAGTACTTC. It specifies CSVEQGRETQYF. J is TRBJ2-5 and V is TRBV29-1; a weak D match, TRBD1 (5 bases). The germline CDR1 and CDR2 sequences are SQVTM and ANQGSEA. With 2 bases removed from V and 5 bases from J, the gap between germline ends came to 9 bases. CDR3 length: 12 residues.

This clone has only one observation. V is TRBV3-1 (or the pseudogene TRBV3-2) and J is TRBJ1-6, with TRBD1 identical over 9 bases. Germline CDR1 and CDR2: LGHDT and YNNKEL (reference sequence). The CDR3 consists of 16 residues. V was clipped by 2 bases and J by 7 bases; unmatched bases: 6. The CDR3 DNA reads TGTGCCAGCAGCCAACCTAGACAGGGGGGGAATTCACCCCTCCACTTT. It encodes CASSQPRQGGNSPLHF.

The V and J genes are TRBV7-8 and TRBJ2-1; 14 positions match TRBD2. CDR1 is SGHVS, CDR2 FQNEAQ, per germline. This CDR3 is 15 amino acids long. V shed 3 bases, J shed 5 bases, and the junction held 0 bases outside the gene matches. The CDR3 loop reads CASSLGLAGDNEQFF. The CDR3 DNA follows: TGTGCCAGCAGCTTGGGACTAGCGGGGGACAATGAGCAGTTCTTC.

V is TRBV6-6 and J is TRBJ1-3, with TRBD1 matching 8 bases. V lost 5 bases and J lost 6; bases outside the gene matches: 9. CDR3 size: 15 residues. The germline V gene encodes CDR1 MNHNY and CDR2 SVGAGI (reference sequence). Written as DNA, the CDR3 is TGTGCCAGCAGTAAGGACAGGGCTGGTATAAACACCATATATTTT. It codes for CASSKDRAGINTIYF.

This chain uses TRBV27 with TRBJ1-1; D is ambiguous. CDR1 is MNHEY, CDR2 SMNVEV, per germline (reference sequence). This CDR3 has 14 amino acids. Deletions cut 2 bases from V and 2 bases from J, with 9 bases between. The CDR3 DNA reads TGTGCCAGCAGTTTAACCTCCGATAACACTGAAGCTTTCTTT. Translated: CASSLTSDNTEAFF.

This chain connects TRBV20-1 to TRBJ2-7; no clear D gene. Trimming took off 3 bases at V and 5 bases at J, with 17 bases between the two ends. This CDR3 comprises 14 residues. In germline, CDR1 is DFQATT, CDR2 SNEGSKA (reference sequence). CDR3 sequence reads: CSASGRGRLDEQYF. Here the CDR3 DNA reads TGCAGTGCTAGTGGCCGAGGTCGCCTCGACGAGCAGTACTTC.

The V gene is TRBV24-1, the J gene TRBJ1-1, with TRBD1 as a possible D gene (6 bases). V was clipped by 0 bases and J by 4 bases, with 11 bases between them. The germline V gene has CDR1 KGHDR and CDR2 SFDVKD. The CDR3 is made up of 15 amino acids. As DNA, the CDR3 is TGTGCCACCAGTGATTTGGGGGGCGAAGGCACTGAAGCTTTCTTT. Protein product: CATSDLGGEGTEAFF.

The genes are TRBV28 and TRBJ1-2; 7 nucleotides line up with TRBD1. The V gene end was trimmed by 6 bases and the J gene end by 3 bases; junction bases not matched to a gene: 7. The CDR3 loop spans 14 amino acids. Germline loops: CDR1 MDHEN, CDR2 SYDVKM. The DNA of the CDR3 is TGTGCCAGCAGAGCCCTACAGGGGCACTATGGCTACACCTTC. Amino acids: CASRALQGHYGYTF.

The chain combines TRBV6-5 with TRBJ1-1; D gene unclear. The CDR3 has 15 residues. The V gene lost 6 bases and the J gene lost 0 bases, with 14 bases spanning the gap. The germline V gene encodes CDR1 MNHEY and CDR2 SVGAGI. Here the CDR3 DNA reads TGTGCCAGCAGCATGAGGGTGGGGTTGAACACTGAAGCTTTCTTT. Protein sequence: CASSMRVGLNTEAFF.